A single sample is the source of the 3 T cell receptor beta chains below, sequenced in a study of T cells in Graves' hyperthyroidism and ophthalmopathy. Amplification yielded TCR beta CDR3 regions, with RNA transcripts as the source. The study used the HTBI primer set for a first-round RT-PCR of the TCR CDR3. TCRdb re-called the multiplex PCR reads through MiXCR, storing one row per CDR3 protein. This table has about 270,000 distinct CDR3 sequences, 13% to 15% appearing once. Input material: blood. The receptors come from a woman between 50 and 59 years old with Graves' hyperthyroidism that later progressed to Graves' ophthalmopathy.

Concerning this clonotype itself: A much larger clone is a single base away; this may be a read error. The chain couples TRBV5-6 to TRBJ2-3; D gene ambiguous. The CDR3 is 15 amino acids. CDR1 is SGHDT and CDR2 is YYEEEE in the germline V gene. Trimming pared 7 bases from V and 1 base from J, leaving 16 bases between. This CDR3 is CASGPDGSGTDTQYF. CDR3 nucleotide sequence: TGTGCCAGCGGCCCGGACGGCTCTGGCACAGATACGCAGTATTTT. Drawing the rest from reference TRBV5-6 and TRBJ2-3, the complete variable domain is DAGVTQSPTHLIKTRGQQVTLRCSPKSGHDTVSWYQQALGQGPQFIFQYYEEEERQRGNFPDRFSGHQFPNYSSELNVNALLLGDSALYLCASGPDGSGTDTQYFGPGTRLTVL.

This clonotype was observed at least ten times. The V gene is TRBV5-1, the J gene TRBJ1-1, with D uncertain. The CDR3 contains 16 residues. V was pared by 4 bases and J by 1 base, with 17 bases between. Per the germline V gene, CDR1 is SGHRS and CDR2 is YFSETQ. The CDR3 region is CASSPLSGSKNTEAFF. The CDR3 coding sequence is TGCGCCAGCAGCCCCCTGTCGGGGTCAAAGAACACTGAAGCTTTCTTT.

This clonotype was counted ten times or more. The rearrangement uses TRBV4-2 and TRBJ2-3; D gene uncertain. The CDR3 consists of 15 residues. The V end lost 6 bases, the J end lost 0 bases, and 13 bases lay between the germline ends. Germline V gene sequence: CDR1 LGHNA, CDR2 YNFKEQ. Here the CDR3 DNA reads TGTGCCAGCAGTCTTAGGGCAGGCAGCACAGATACGCAGTATTTT. Translation: CASSLRAGSTDTQYF.